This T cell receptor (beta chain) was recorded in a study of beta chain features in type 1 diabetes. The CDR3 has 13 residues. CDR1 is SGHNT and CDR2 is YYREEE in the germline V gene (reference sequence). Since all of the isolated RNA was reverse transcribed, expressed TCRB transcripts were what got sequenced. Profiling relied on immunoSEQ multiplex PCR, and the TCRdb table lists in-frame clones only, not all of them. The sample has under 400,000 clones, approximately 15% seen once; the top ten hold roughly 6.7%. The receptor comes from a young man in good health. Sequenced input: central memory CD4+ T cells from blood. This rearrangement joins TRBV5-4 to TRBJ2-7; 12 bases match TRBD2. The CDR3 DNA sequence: TGTGCCAGCAGCTTTAGGCCTAGCGGGAGGGTAGACGTC. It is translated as CASSFRPSGRVDV.